This T cell receptor (beta chain) was sequenced for a study of blood T cell repertoires in COVID-19. About the research overall: There were acute and convalescent COVID-19 samples, and they came from the United States, Italy and Spain. T cells, B-cell-depleted T cells, or PBMCs provided the cDNA or gDNA that served as material.

As handled by the study authors: Amplifying reference gene primers gave estimates of nucleated cell counts. Repertoires were generated with immunoSEQ multiplex PCR, while TCRdb's copy carries only in-frame clones and drops some. V, J and clone size derive from that table, while D and trimming were established from the DNA sequence. The table includes about 290,000 clones, around four fifths detected once. V lost 3 bases, J lost 2 bases, and 8 bases lay in between. Germline CDR1 is MRHNA and CDR2 is SNTAGT. This CDR3 is 13 amino acids long. Material: peripheral blood. This TCR was sampled from a woman between 45 and 65 years old with active or convalescent COVID-19. The rearrangement links TRBV6-4 to TRBJ2-7, with a weak D call TRBD1 (5 bases). CDR3 DNA sequence: TGTGCCAGCAGTGAGGGGCCCACCTACGAGCAGTACTTC. Protein product: CASSEGPTYEQYF.